The clone carrying this TCR beta chain was observed a single time. The sample's time point: peripheral blood 6 weeks after treatment start. CDR1 and CDR2 (germline): SGHAT, FQNNGV. The CDR3 consists of 16 residues. Trimming left V 1 base short and J 0 bases short, with 12 bases between. The sample is drawn from a study of PD-L1 blockade in urothelial cancer. Looking at the study overall: Atezolizumab 1,200 mg was given intravenously every 3 weeks, starting 2014. Most patients, about 85% of the 29, were males with bladder-origin cancer. The authors examined blood 3 weeks (second dose) and 6 weeks after treatment start.

Synthetic analogs of TCR templates were spiked into every PCR. Sequencing was performed with immunoSEQ multiplex PCR; in TCRdb, only in-frame clones are kept and a portion is missing. This sample has about 36,000 clones, with roughly 82% found just once. The input for sequencing was PBMCs, taken around atezolizumab (anti-PD-L1) treatment. The chain carries TRBV11-2 and TRBJ1-2; tentative D call: TRBD1 (5 bases). The receptor comes from a man aged 40-55 years with urothelial cancer. The CDR3 region has the DNA TGTGCCAGCAGCTTAGTGGGGGGGTCTACTAACTATGGCTACACCTTC. Its protein product is CASSLVGGSTNYGYTF.